This TCR beta chain was sequenced during a study of blood T cell repertoires in COVID-19 (TCRdb year 2020). For the wider study: The collaborator samples originated in the United States, Italy and Spain and spanned the acute and convalescent phases of COVID-19. Samples were obtained from the ongoing ImmuneRACE study (first 160 participants) and from 1,200 or so subjects provided by 6 global collaborators. The prospective study material was composed of cDNA or gDNA derived from T cells, B-cell-depleted T cells, or PBMCs. Where available, HLA class I and class II types were taken from metadata supplied by the sample provider and were not determined by assay-based typing. Sample metadata almost always included a de-identified subject ID, COVID-19 status, age in years and sex. The dataset comprised deeply sampled blood TCRbeta repertoires from subjects exposed to, actively infected with, or recovered from COVID-19. The repertoires were made available in a free public database intended to serve as a resource for research on the immune response to SARS-CoV-2.

The paper as a whole reports these results and caveats: The amount of clinical and demographic metadata varied by source and participant and was provided uncurated.

Comments on this clone: Its antigen is currently not known. Base qualities are not provided; no much larger clone lies one nucleotide away.

The immunoSEQ Assay, a bias-controlled multiplex PCR, was used to amplify TCRbeta CDR3 regions from genomic DNA. Per the source publication's procedure: Nucleated cell counts per sample were estimated from amplification of reference gene primers within the assay. To quantify the absolute abundance of each unique TCRbeta CDR3 rearrangement, sequence reads were collapsed and filtered. Productive Simpson clonality was computed per sample as the square root of Simpson's diversity index over productive rearrangements. Not all clones reach the TCRdb copy of this immuneACCESS table, which keeps in-frame sequences only. Checked studies attribute under half of the gap to unresolved V genes and leave the rest unexplained. The V and J calls and the clone size are those of that table, but D and trimming were determined from the DNA. This sample lists about 210,000 clones; about four fifths were detected once. The ten largest clones capture around 8% of the sample.

Taken from the germline V gene, the CDR1 and CDR2 loops are SGHNT and YENEEA. The CDR3 numbers 13 residues from cysteine through valine. The CDR3 DNA has 39 bases and is translated from base 1. Germline trimming amounts to 4 bases on V and 5 bases on J, with 5 as the count of junction bases outside the gene matches. At one collaborating source in Seattle, patients were enrolled during active infection and were followed longitudinally through the course of disease. Each collaborating institution followed its own protocols to collect whole blood in K2EDTA tubes. For TCRbeta analysis, collaborators shipped samples in one of three forms: frozen whole blood, isolated PBMCs, or DNA extracted from either of those sample types.

This sequence was found in an older woman with COVID-19, enrolled during active disease. The V and J segments used are TRBV11-3 and TRBJ2-7, with 7 central nucleotides matching TRBD1. The sequencing input was peripheral blood. The DNA sequence is given as TGTGCCAGCAGCTCGGGGACAGTTCACGAGCAGTACGTC. Its protein product is CASSSGTVHEQYV.